A single sample gave rise to the 21 T cell receptor beta chains below, sequenced in a study of post-analysis software for immune sequencing data. These receptors' targets are unknown. General study findings and limits: TRBV5-6, TRBV5-1 and TRBV20-1 were among roughly five TRBV segments more frequent in patients than controls.

Unique molecular identifiers were present in the TCR beta cDNA libraries. In TCRdb, the PCR reads were re-called with MiXCR into one record per CDR3 protein. The data contain hundreds of thousands of distinct CDR3 sequences, 59% of them singletons. Sequencing input: blood. Source of these receptors: a girl aged 2 to 9 with multiple sclerosis.

This clonotype was counted between two and nine times. The chain has TRBV29-1 and TRBJ1-2; 8 positions match TRBD1. V gave up 6 bases and J gave up 3 bases; unmatched junction bases: 3. Germline V CDR1 and CDR2: SQVTM, ANQGSEA. The CDR3 is made up of 12 amino acids. CDR3 amino acids: CSVLTGDYGYTF. For the CDR3, the DNA is TGCAGCGTCTTGACAGGGGACTATGGCTACACCTTC.

V and J are TRBV12-3 or TRBV12-4 and TRBJ1-1; no definite D call. This CDR3 contains 13 residues. Trimming stripped 2 bases from V and 1 base from J, with 5 bases between. The DNA for the CDR3 is TGTGCCAGCAGTTTACGACAGAACACTGAAGCTTTCTTT. This gives the protein CASSLRQNTEAFF.

The J gene is TRBJ2-3, the V gene TRBV27; 8 nucleotides agree with TRBD2. The CDR3 runs to 17 residues. CDR1 is MNHEY, CDR2 SMNVEV, per germline (reference sequence). V trimming: 4 bases; J trimming: 0 bases; junction bases outside the gene matches: 9. This CDR3 is CASSSRLAPDSTDTQYF. In nucleotides, the CDR3 is TGTGCCAGCAGTTCAAGACTAGCGCCTGATAGCACAGATACGCAGTATTTT.

The CDR3: CASSYEEGAYQETQYF. The CDR3 DNA follows: TGTGCCAGCAGTTACGAGGAGGGGGCGTACCAAGAGACCCAGTACTTC. J is TRBJ2-5 and V is TRBV6-5, with a weak D call TRBD1 (7 bases). The CDR3 loop spans 16 amino acids. Trimming cost V 2 bases and J 0 bases, with 13 bases left between them. Germline CDR1 MNHEY, CDR2 SVGAGI.

This clonotype was counted a few times. The chain is built from TRBV6-5 and TRBJ2-3; 9 bases are shared with TRBD2. The V and J ends lost 2 bases and 2 bases, in that order; junction bases with no gene match: 8. CDR3 size: 17 residues. The germline gives CDR1 MNHEY, CDR2 SVGAGI. In DNA form, the CDR3 reads TGTGCCAGCAGTTACCGTCCTAGCGGGGTTTACACAGATACGCAGTATTTT. This encodes CASSYRPSGVYTDTQYF.

The CDR3 sequence: CASSREGTSSYNEQFF. CDR3 DNA sequence: TGTGCCAGCAGCAGGGAAGGGACAAGCTCCTACAATGAGCAGTTCTTC. The rearrangement joins TRBV2 to TRBJ2-1, with D possibly TRBD1 on 6 matching bases. V was pared by 6 bases and J by 0 bases, with 15 bases between. The V gene's germline CDR1 is SNHLY and CDR2 FYNNEI. The CDR3 is 16 residues long.

This clonotype was seen a few times. The genes are TRBV6-4 and TRBJ2-1; maybe TRBD1 (6 bases). This CDR3 contains 16 residues. Trimming cost V 6 bases and J 4 bases, with 19 bases left between them. Germline V gene sequence: CDR1 MRHNA, CDR2 SNTAGT. The CDR3 region is CASSPRGSSSYNEQFF. Written as DNA, the CDR3 is TGTGCCAGCAGCCCCAGGGGATCGAGTAGTTACAATGAGCAGTTCTTC.

This clonotype was seen a handful of times. The CDR3 sequence: CSASKRTGSQPQHF. DNA for the CDR3: TGCAGTGCTTCTAAACGGACAGGGAGTCAGCCCCAGCATTTT. The chain couples TRBV20-1 to TRBJ1-5, with 8 bases aligning to TRBD1. CDR3 size: 14 residues. The germline V gene encodes CDR1 DFQATT and CDR2 SNEGSKA (reference sequence). V shed 5 bases, J shed 6 bases, and the junction held 9 bases outside the gene matches.

The sample holds a few counts of this clonotype. The genes are TRBV11-2 and TRBJ1-2; D perhaps matches TRBD1 (5 bases). V lost 4 bases, J lost 1 base, and 13 bases lay in between. This CDR3 comprises 15 residues. The V gene's germline CDR1 is SGHAT and CDR2 FQNNGV. The CDR3 sequence: CASSSARGRNYGYTF. The CDR3 DNA reads as TGTGCCAGCAGCTCCGCCCGGGGACGTAACTATGGCTACACCTTC.

The chain couples TRBV6-1 to TRBJ1-5; 10 bases map to TRBD1. The CDR3 sequence is 19 residues long. Germline trimming cut 6 bases from V and 0 bases from J; bases unmatched to any gene: 14. Germline lookup yields CDR1 MNHNS and CDR2 SASEGT. CDR3 protein: CASSDQTGGNAYSNQPQHF. In DNA form, the CDR3 reads TGTGCCAGCAGCGACCAGACAGGGGGCAACGCTTATAGCAATCAGCCCCAGCATTTT.

CDR3 amino acids: CASSLVQDSSYEQYF. DNA for the CDR3: TGCGCCAGCAGCTTGGTCCAGGATTCCTCCTACGAGCAGTACTTC. The chain recombines TRBV5-1 with TRBJ2-7; D remains unclear. There are 15 residues in the CDR3. Germline assignment: CDR1 SGHRS and CDR2 YFSETQ. V was pared by 0 bases and J by 0 bases, with 10 bases between.

The chain joins TRBV28 to TRBJ2-7; possible D gene TRBD1, 6 bases. The CDR3 runs 13 residues. Trimming cost V 3 bases and J 5 bases, with 11 bases left between them. Germline values: CDR1 MDHEN, CDR2 SYDVKM. The DNA of the CDR3 is TGTGCCAGCAGTTTCTTGGGGGCCAACGAGCAGTACTTC. This sequence encodes CASSFLGANEQYF.

The chain joins TRBV6-2 or TRBV6-3 to TRBJ2-5; the D gene is possibly TRBD1 (6 bases). Trimming took 7 bases from V and 0 from J, leaving 15 bases between them. Germline lookup yields CDR1 MNHEY and CDR2 SVGEGT. The CDR3 consists of 15 residues. CDR3 protein: CASTYTGRNQETQYF. The CDR3 DNA sequence: TGTGCCAGCACATATACAGGGCGGAACCAAGAGACCCAGTACTTC.

The rearrangement joins TRBV29-1 to TRBJ2-5, with D possibly TRBD1 on 6 matching bases. This CDR3 region has 13 residues. The V end lost 3 bases, the J end lost 9 bases, and 17 bases lay between the germline ends. CDR1 and CDR2 (germline): SQVTM, ANQGSEA. The chain's CDR3 is CSVDPVQGMAQYF. CDR3 in DNA: TGCAGCGTTGATCCCGTGCAGGGGATGGCCCAGTACTTC.

The CDR3 reads CASSSGQGTFYGYTF. The CDR3 coding sequence is TGTGCCAGCAGCTCCGGACAGGGGACATTCTATGGCTACACCTTC. The chain has TRBV7-2 and TRBJ1-2; 9 bases match TRBD1. The V gene's germline CDR1 is SGHTA and CDR2 FQGNSA. The CDR3 loop spans 15 amino acids. Losses at the gene ends were 4 bases for V and 4 bases for J; bases not matched to a gene: 7. The full variable domain, in which reference TRBV7-2 and TRBJ1-2 provide the parts outside the CDR3, is GAGVSQSPSNKVTEKGKDVELRCDPISGHTALYWYRQSLGQGLEFLIYFQGNSAPDKSGLPSDRFSAERTGGSVSTLTIQRTQQEDSAVYLCASSSGQGTFYGYTFGSGTRLTVV.

A few counts support this clonotype. The rearrangement links TRBV6-5 to TRBJ1-2; D perhaps matches TRBD1 (5 bases). Germline CDR1 and CDR2: MNHEY and SVGAGI. This CDR3 comprises 13 residues. Trimming removed 6 bases at V and 4 bases at J, with 12 bases between. CDR3 sequence (DNA): TGTGCCAGCAGGGCCCTAGGGGCCTATGGCTACACCTTC. It yields the protein CASRALGAYGYTF.

The chain joins TRBV9 to TRBJ2-5; D possibly corresponds to TRBD2 (5 bases). Looked up from germline, CDR1 is SGDLS and CDR2 is YYNGEE. The CDR3 length is 15 residues. Trimming stripped 0 bases from V and 0 bases from J, with 9 bases between. CDR3 sequence: CASSVGGLYQETQYF. CDR3 nucleotides: TGTGCCAGCAGCGTAGGCGGGCTGTACCAAGAGACCCAGTACTTC.

The table lists this clonotype with a few counts. The CDR3 DNA reads TGTGCCAGCAGTCGTCTAGCGGGAGGTCACAATGAGCAGTTCTTC. This translates into CASSRLAGGHNEQFF. The genes are TRBV12-3 or TRBV12-4 and TRBJ2-1; 11 nucleotides align to TRBD2. The CDR3 loop spans 15 amino acids. V was clipped by 5 bases and J by 5 bases; unmatched bases: 5.

In its sample, this clonotype was seen a few times. The chain couples TRBV12-3 or TRBV12-4 to TRBJ1-2, with a possible D match to TRBD1 (5 bases). The germline V and J ends were trimmed by 6 bases and 4 bases, with 15 bases remaining between them. The CDR3 contains 14 residues. The CDR3 region is CASSEGGVLYGYTF. The DNA for the CDR3 is TGTGCCAGCAGCGAAGGAGGGGTCCTCTATGGCTACACCTTC.

This rearrangement joins TRBV12-3 or TRBV12-4 to TRBJ2-3; the D is unclear. The CDR3 consists of 13 residues. V was shortened by 6 bases and J by 6 bases, with 13 bases between the two germline ends. CDR3: CASRSGARDTQYF. The CDR3 DNA is TGTGCCAGCAGATCCGGAGCCAGGGATACGCAGTATTTT.

This clonotype came up a few times. The chain combines TRBV27 with TRBJ2-3, with D possibly matching TRBD1 (7 bases). The CDR3 spans 17 residues. The V gene's germline CDR1 is MNHEY and CDR2 SMNVEV (reference sequence). Trimming took 5 bases from V and 0 from J, leaving 18 bases between them. Here the CDR3 reads CASSHRGGQASTDTQYF. CDR3 bases: TGTGCCAGCAGTCACAGGGGAGGACAGGCAAGCACAGATACGCAGTATTTT.